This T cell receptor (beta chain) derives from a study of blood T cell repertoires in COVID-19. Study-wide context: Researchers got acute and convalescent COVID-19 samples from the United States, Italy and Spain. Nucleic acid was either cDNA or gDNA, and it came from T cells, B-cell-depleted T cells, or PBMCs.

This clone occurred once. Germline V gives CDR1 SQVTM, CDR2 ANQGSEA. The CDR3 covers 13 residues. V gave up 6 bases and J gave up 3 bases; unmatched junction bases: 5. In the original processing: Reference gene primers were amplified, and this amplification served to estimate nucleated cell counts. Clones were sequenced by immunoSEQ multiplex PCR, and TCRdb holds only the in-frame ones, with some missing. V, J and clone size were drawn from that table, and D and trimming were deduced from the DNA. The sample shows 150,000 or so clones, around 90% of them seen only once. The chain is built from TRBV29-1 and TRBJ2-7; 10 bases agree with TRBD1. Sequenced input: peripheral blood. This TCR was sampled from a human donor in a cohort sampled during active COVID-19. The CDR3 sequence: CSVTGQGNYEQYF. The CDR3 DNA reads TGCAGCGTCACGGGACAGGGGAACTACGAGCAGTACTTC.